This T cell receptor (beta chain) was observed in a study of blood T cells in healthy people across ages (dated by TCRdb to 2015 to 2017). Study-level background: In model experiments, template switching captured roughly one uniquely barcoded TCR beta cDNA molecule for every two T cells. Age-related changes in TCR beta repertoire diversity were measured in the study by deep sequencing normalized with unique cDNA molecular identifiers. Four age groups were formed from the donors: young (average approximately 15 years), middle-aged (approximately 42), aged (62) and long-lived (around 82). Donors of different ages were randomly distributed across sequencing lanes to avoid experimental bias. The study analyzed two additional independent replicas of 1 million unique cDNA reads from the same blood draw for two donors, one aged 18 to 29 and one aged 80 or older. The paper's findings and limits, for the study overall: Compared with the aged group, the long-lived group had more naive CD4+ T cells, fewer expanded clones and increased TCR diversity, a pattern suggesting age selection. As age increased, observed TCR beta diversity per million T cells dropped in a roughly linear way, and a significant reduction was already evident by age 40. Conclusive comparison of naive and antigen-experienced compartments was prevented by the profiling of bulk unsorted PBMCs. Estimates of total diversity based on one million sequenced T cells were regarded as lower bounds and as underestimates. The percentage of naive T cells measured by flow cytometry correlated strongly with observed TCR beta diversity. The CMV infection status of donors was not known, potentially confounding age-related changes in expanded clonotypes.

Libraries were constructed by 5' RACE. For sequencing, an Illumina HiSeq 2500 was employed. A second roughly 7 to 11 cycle PCR used a sample-barcoded 5' primer and a J-beta primer mix. Each TCR beta cDNA molecule received a unique molecular identifier from a template-switch 5' adaptor carrying 12 random nucleotides. Each sample yielded at least 2.5 million CDR3-containing paired-end reads. All of the RNA was converted into first-strand cDNA using the Mint cDNA synthesis kit, with a TRBC-specific oligonucleotide serving as the primer. All cDNA was treated with uracil-DNA glycosylase and then went through a first 18-cycle PCR with the universal primers M1SS and BC2_uni_R. The authors' pipeline ran thus. Each sample was normalized by randomly selecting 1 million high-quality reads, each carrying a distinct molecular identifier. Reads sharing molecular identifiers were discarded rather than binned into consensus sequences. MiTCR, with a Q25 quality threshold and the strictest error-elimination algorithm, was used for CDR3 identification, clonotype clustering and error correction. A nonparametric unseen species model with Euler transformation was used to estimate lower-bound total TCR beta diversity. The public sequencing data were trimmed at Q25 with fastp and processed into clonotypes with MiXCR by TCRdb, which kept only in-frame beta chains. Each CDR3 protein appears once, grouped with its most common genes and DNA. The V and J calls and clone size are TCRdb's, not the authors'. Present in this sample are roughly 2 million distinct CDR3 sequences, roughly 49% of which were seen just once. The ten largest make up about 2.1% of the sample.

This clonotype was found many times. The target of this receptor is not known. No much larger clonotype is one base removed from it; base qualities were not supplied. The 35 to 40 donors, aged roughly 6 to 95 years, were systemically healthy Caucasian individuals from Russia. Each donor gave about 9.7 milliliters of peripheral blood, drawn into EDTA-treated Vacutainer tubes. Ficoll-Paque density-gradient centrifugation was used to isolate PBMCs, with at least 6.5 million per sample. Trizol reagent was used to extract total RNA from PBMCs, with at least 5.5 micrograms per sample. Naive CD45RAhigh/CD27high T cell percentages were measured by flow cytometry on a PBMC aliquot from every donor. The CDR3 has 14 amino acids, counting the end cysteine and phenylalanine. Here the CDR3 DNA is all that survives: 42 bases in frame from base 1. CDR1 is given as SGDLS and CDR2 as YYNGEE, both from the germline V gene. The V and J ends are trimmed by 0 bases and 5 bases, leaving 10 bases between them.

The sequence joins TRBV9 to TRBJ2-3; the D gene is perhaps TRBD2, from 5 matching bases. The specimen sequenced was blood. The receptor comes from a middle-aged woman in good health. The CDR3 has the sequence CASSVAGTRDTQYF. The DNA reads TGTGCCAGCAGCGTAGCGGGAACTAGAGATACGCAGTATTTT.